This section outlines one TCR beta chain sequence together with its context. Its specificity is unknown. With a much larger clone just one base away, this may be a read error. This specimen comes from a study of blood T cells in healthy people across ages. Findings of the study overall: Donor CMV status, an unknown factor, possibly confounded changes in expanded clonotypes.

A J-beta primer mix and a sample-barcoded 5' primer were used in a second PCR of about 6 to 12 cycles. TCRdb called the 5' RACE reads again in MiXCR, with one record for every CDR3 protein. This repertoire shows about 1.6 million distinct CDR3 sequences, about 32% found once; its top ten account for about 10%. The CDR3 covers 14 residues. CDR1 is SEHNR and CDR2 is FQNEAQ in the germline V gene (reference sequence). This chain uses TRBV7-9 with TRBJ2-7, with D unclear. The TCR originated in a woman between 25 and 40 years old in good health. Sample: blood. CDR3 DNA sequence: TGTACCAGCAGCTTAGGCTCAGGAGACTACGAGCAGTACTTC. It encodes CTSSLGSGDYEQYF.